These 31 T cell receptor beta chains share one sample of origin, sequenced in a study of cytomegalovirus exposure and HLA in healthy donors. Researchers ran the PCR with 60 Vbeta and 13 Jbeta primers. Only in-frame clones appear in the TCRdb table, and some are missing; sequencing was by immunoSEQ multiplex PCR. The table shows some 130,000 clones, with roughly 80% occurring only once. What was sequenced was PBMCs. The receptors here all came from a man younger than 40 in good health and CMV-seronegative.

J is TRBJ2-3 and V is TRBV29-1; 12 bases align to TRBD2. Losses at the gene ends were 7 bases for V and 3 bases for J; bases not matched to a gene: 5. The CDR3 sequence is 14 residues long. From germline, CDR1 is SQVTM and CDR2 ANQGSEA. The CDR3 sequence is CSALAGGTTDTQYF. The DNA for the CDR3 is TGCAGCGCACTAGCGGGAGGAACGACAGATACGCAGTATTTT.

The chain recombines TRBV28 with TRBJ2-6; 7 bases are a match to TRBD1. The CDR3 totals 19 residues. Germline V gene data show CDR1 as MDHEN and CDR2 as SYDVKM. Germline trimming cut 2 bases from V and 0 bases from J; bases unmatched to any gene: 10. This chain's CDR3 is CASSLQLQGLSSGANVLTF. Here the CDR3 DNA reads TGTGCCAGCAGTTTACAGCTACAGGGGCTCTCCTCTGGGGCCAACGTCCTGACTTTC.

The CDR3 spells CAWDLGPYGYTF. The CDR3 DNA sequence: TGTGCCTGGGACTTAGGCCCGTATGGCTACACCTTC. The V gene is TRBV30, the J gene TRBJ1-2; D uncertain. The CDR3 is made up of 12 amino acids. Trimming shortened V by 5 bases and J by 5 bases, and 12 bases separated the two germline ends. Germline lookup yields CDR1 GTSNPN and CDR2 SVGIG (reference sequence).

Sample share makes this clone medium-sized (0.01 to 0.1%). The CDR3 coding sequence is TGTGCCAGCAGTGAACGCGACAGTCTGGAATATGGCTACACCTTC. Protein product: CASSERDSLEYGYTF. The chain combines TRBV25-1 with TRBJ1-2, with a weak D call TRBD1 (5 bases). V was cut by 2 bases and J by 5 bases, with 15 bases left in between. The CDR3 is made up of 15 amino acids. CDR1 is MGHDK, CDR2 SYGVNS, per germline.

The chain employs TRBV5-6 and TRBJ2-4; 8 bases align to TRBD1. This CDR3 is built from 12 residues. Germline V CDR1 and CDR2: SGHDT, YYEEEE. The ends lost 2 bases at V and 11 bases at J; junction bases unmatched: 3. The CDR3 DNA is TGTGCCAGCAGCTTCGGGGGACAGGTTCAGTACTTC. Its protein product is CASSFGGQVQYF. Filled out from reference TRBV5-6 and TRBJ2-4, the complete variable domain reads DAGVTQSPTHLIKTRGQQVTLRCSPKSGHDTVSWYQQALGQGPQFIFQYYEEEERQRGNFPDRFSGHQFPNYSSELNVNALLLGDSALYLCASSFGGQVQYFGAGTRLSVL.

CDR3 loop: CASNPLTNNNQPQHF. The CDR3 DNA follows: TGTGCCAGTAACCCCCTGACAAACAACAATCAGCCCCAGCATTTT. The rearrangement uses TRBV19 and TRBJ1-5; D not resolved. The V gene lost 7 bases and the J gene lost 3 bases, with 16 bases spanning the gap. The CDR3 sequence is 15 residues long. Per the germline V gene, CDR1 is LNHDA and CDR2 is SQIVND (reference sequence).

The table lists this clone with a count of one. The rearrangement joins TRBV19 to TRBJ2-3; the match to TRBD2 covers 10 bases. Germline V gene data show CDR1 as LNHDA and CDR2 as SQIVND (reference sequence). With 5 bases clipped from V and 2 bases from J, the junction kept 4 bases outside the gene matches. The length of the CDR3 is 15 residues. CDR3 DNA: TGTGCCAGTAGTCGGACTAGCGGCTACACAGATACGCAGTATTTT. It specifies CASSRTSGYTDTQYF.

CDR3 nucleotides: TGTGCCAGCAGCCAAGTTCCCCGGGACAACTCCTACAATGAGCAGTTCTTC. As protein: CASSQVPRDNSYNEQFF. The V and J genes are TRBV4-2 and TRBJ2-1, with D perhaps TRBD1 (6 bases). V lost 1 base, J lost 0 bases, and 13 bases lay in between. The V gene's germline CDR1 is LGHNA and CDR2 YNFKEQ. CDR3 length: 17 residues.

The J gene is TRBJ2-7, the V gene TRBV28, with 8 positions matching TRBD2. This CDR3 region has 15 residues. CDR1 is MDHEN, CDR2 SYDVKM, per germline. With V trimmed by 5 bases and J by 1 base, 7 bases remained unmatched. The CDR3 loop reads CASSVLAGGSYEQYF. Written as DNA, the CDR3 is TGTGCCAGCAGTGTCCTCGCGGGGGGTTCCTACGAGCAGTACTTC.

CDR3 DNA: TGTGCCAGTTCCAAACCGAGTGGCTACACCTTC. Translated: CASSKPSGYTF. The chain combines TRBV19 with TRBJ1-2; D remains unclear. The CDR3 length is 11 residues. Trimming stripped 8 bases from V and 7 bases from J, with 11 bases between. Germline V gene sequence: CDR1 LNHDA, CDR2 SQIVND (reference sequence).

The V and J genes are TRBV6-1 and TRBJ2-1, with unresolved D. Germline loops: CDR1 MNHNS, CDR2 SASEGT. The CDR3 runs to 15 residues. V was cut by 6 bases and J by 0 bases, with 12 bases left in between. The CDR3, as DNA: TGTGCCAGCAGCCTTTCCCCTAGCTCCTACAATGAGCAGTTCTTC. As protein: CASSLSPSSYNEQFF.

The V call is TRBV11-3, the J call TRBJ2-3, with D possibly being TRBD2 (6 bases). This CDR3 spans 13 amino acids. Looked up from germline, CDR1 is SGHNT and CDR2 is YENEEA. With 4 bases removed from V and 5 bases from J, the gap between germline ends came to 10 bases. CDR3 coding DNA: TGTGCCAGCAGCTGGGGCGGGATAGATACGCAGTATTTT. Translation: CASSWGGIDTQYF.

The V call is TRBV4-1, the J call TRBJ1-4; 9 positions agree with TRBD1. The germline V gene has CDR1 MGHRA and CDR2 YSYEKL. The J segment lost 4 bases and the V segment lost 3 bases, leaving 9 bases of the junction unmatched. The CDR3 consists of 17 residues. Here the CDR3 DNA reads TGCGCCAGCAGCCATTACAGGGGGCAGACGGGTAATGAAAAACTGTTTTTT. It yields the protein CASSHYRGQTGNEKLFF.

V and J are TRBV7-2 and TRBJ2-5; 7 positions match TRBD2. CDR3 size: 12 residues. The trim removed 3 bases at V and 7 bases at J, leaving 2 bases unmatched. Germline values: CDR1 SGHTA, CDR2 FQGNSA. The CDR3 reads CASSLGGVTQYF. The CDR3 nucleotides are TGTGCCAGCAGCTTGGGGGGGGTGACCCAGTACTTC.

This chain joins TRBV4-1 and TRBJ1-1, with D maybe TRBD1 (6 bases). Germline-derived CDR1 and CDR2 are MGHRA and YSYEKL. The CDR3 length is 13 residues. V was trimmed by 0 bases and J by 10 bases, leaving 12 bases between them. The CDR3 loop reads CASSQETGRGAFF. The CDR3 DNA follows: TGCGCCAGCAGCCAAGAGACAGGTCGTGGAGCTTTCTTT.

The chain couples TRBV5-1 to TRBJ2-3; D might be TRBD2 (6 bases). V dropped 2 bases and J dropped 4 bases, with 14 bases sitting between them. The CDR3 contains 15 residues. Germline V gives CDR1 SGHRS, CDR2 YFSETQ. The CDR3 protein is CASSFRVGSADTQYF. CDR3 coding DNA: TGCGCCAGCAGCTTCCGGGTCGGGAGTGCAGATACGCAGTATTTT.

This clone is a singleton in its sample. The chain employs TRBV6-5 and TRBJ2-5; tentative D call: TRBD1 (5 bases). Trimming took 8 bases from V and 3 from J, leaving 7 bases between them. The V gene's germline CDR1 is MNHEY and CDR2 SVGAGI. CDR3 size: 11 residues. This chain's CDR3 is CASGQEETQYF. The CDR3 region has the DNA TGTGCCAGCGGACAAGAAGAGACCCAGTACTTC.

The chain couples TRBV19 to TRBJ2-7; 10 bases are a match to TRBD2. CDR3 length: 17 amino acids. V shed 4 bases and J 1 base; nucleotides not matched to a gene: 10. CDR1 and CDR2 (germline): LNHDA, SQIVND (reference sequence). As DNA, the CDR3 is TGTGCCAGTAGTACTGGAGGGTCTAGCGGGAGATCCTACGAGCAGTACTTC. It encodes CASSTGGSSGRSYEQYF.

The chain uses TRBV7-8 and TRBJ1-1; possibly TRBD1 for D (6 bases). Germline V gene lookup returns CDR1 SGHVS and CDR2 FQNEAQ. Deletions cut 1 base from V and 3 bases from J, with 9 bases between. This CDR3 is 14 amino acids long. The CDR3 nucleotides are TGTGCCAGCAGCTTAGTAAACAGGGACACTGAAGCTTTCTTT. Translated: CASSLVNRDTEAFF.

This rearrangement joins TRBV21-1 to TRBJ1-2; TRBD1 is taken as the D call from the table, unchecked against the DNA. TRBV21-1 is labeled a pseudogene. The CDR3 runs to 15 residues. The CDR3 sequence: CASLDRSRLGYGYTF. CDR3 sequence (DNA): TGTGCCAGTCTGGACAGGTCGAGACTGGGCTATGGCTACACCTTC.

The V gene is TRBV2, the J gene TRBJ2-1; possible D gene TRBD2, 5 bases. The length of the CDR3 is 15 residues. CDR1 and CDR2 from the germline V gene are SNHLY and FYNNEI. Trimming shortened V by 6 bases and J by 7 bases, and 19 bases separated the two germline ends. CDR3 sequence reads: CASRDLADSLNEQFF. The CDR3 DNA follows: TGTGCCAGCAGGGATTTGGCGGACTCTCTTAATGAGCAGTTCTTC.

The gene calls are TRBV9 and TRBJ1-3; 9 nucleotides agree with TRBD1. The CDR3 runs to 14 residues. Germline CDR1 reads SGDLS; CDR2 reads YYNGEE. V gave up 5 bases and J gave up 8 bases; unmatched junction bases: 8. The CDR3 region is CASSYRDREDTIYF. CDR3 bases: TGTGCCAGCAGTTACCGGGACAGGGAGGACACCATATATTTT.

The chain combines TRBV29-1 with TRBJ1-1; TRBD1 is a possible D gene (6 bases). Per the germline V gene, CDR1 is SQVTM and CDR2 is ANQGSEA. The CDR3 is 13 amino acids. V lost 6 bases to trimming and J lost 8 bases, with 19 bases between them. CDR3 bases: TGCAGCGTACTGGTACAGGGCCGACCGGAAGCTTTCTTT. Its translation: CSVLVQGRPEAFF.

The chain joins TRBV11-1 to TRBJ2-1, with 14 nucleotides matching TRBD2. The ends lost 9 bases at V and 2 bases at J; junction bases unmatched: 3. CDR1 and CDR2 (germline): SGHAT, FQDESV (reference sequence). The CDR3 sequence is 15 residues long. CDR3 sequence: CASGTSGSPYNEQFF. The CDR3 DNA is TGTGCCAGTGGGACTAGCGGGAGTCCCTACAATGAGCAGTTCTTC. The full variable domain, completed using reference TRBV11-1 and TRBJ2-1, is EAEVAQSPRYKITEKSQAVAFWCDPISGHATLYWYRQILGQGPELLVQFQDESVVDDSQLPKDRFSAERLKGVDSTLKIQPAELGDSAMYLCASGTSGSPYNEQFFGPGTRLTVL.

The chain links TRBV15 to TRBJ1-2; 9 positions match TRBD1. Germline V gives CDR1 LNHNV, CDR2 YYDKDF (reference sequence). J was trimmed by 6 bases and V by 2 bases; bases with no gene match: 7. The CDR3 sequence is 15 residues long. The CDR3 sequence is CATSRTGQGSDGYTF. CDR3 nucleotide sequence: TGTGCCACCAGCAGAACCGGACAGGGGTCCGATGGCTACACCTTC.

CDR3 DNA sequence: TGCGCCAGCAGCTTGGCCAGGGGCAGAGACACCGGGGAGCTGTTTTTT. Translation: CASSLARGRDTGELFF. The J gene is TRBJ2-2, the V gene TRBV5-1; TRBD1 is a possible D gene (6 bases). Germline values: CDR1 SGHRS, CDR2 YFSETQ. V lost 0 bases and J 3 bases, leaving 12 bases between the germline ends. This CDR3 contains 16 residues.

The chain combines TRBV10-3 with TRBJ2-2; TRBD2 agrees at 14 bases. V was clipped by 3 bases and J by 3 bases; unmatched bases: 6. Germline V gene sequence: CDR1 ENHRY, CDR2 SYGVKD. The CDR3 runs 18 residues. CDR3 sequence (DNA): TGTGCCATCAGTGACCTGGGACTAGCGGGAGAGGACACCGGGGAGCTGTTTTTT. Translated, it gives CAISDLGLAGEDTGELFF.

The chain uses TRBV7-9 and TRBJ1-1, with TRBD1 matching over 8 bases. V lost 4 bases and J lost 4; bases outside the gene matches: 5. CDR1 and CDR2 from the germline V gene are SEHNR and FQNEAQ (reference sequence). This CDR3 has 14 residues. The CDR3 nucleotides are TGTGCCAGCAGCTCTTACGACAGGGGCACTGAAGCTTTCTTT. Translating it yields CASSSYDRGTEAFF. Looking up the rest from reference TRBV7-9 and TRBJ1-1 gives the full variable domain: DTGVSQNPRHKITKRGQNVTFRCDPISEHNRLYWYRQTLGQGPEFLTYFQNEAQLEKSRLLSDRFSAERPKGSFSTLEIQRTEQGDSAMYLCASSSYDRGTEAFFGQGTRLTVV.

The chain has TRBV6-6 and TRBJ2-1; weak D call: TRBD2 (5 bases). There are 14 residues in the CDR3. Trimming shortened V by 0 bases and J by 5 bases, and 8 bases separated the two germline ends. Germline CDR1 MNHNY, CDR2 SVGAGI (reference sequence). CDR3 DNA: TGTGCCAGCAGTTACTCGAACGGGAACAATGAGCAGTTCTTC. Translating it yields CASSYSNGNNEQFF.

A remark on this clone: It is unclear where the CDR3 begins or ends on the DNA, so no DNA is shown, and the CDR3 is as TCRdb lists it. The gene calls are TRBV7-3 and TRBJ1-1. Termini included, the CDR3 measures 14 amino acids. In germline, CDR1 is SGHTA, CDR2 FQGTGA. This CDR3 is CASSLFWRADEAFF.

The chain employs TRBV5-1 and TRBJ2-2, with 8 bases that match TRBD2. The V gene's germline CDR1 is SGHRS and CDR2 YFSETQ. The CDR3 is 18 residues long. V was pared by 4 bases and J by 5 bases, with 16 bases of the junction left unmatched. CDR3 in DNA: TGCGCCAGCAGCCCTTCACCGGGACTAGAGGTCAGGACCGGGGAGCTGTTTTTT. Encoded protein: CASSPSPGLEVRTGELFF.